The clone carrying this TCR beta chain was counted at least ten times. Antigen specificity is unknown. This specimen belongs to a study of spatial heterogeneity in lung cancer. Regarding the study as a whole: The study estimated roughly 7% alpha and roughly 13% beta chain coverage of tumor T cells. In tumors, expanded intratumoral alpha and beta TCR counts tracked mutation counts. Ubiquitous and regional nonsynonymous mutation counts were tracked by ubiquitous and regional expanded TCR counts, respectively.

As for time point: sample taken at primary tumor resection. TCR cDNA molecules were tagged individually, and each one carried a unique molecular identifier. TCRdb passed the 5' RACE reads through MiXCR, listing each CDR3 protein once. This sample has 20,000 to 25,000 distinct CDR3 sequences; 2.8% occur once, and the top ten carry 7% to 8%. The CDR3 contains 16 residues. V lost 0 bases, J lost 4 bases, and 16 bases lay in between. CDR1 is DFQATT, CDR2 SNEGSKA, per germline (reference sequence). This rearrangement joins TRBV20-1 to TRBJ1-5, with TRBD1 as a possible D gene (5 bases). This clonotype originated in a male donor with early-stage non-small cell lung cancer. The sequencing here drew on lung tumor tissue, taken at surgery. CDR3 nucleotides: TGCAGTGCTAGAGACGGGGAGGGGCTCGGAAATCAGCCCCAGCATTTT. This encodes CSARDGEGLGNQPQHF.